This entry lists 9 T cell receptor beta chains sequenced from one sample in a study of blood T cells in healthy people across ages. PCR was performed a second time for about 6 to 11 cycles using a sample-barcoded 5' primer and a J-beta primer mix. One entry per CDR3 protein results from TCRdb running MiXCR on the 5' RACE reads. The sample gives roughly 1 million distinct CDR3 sequences, approximately 25% of which show up once; around 0.75% is in the top ten. This sample was also put to use in a study of T cells of mothers and their children.

The sequenced sample was blood. Source of these receptors: a girl aged 2-10 years in good health.

This clonotype was counted a few times. This rearrangement joins TRBV2 to TRBJ2-1, with D unresolved. Germline V CDR1 and CDR2: SNHLY, FYNNEI. The V gene lost 3 bases and the J gene lost 0 bases, with 9 bases spanning the gap. The CDR3 length is 15 residues. The CDR3 loop reads CASSDSTFSYNEQFF. The CDR3 DNA follows: TGTGCCAGCAGTGATTCTACCTTCTCCTACAATGAGCAGTTCTTC.

This chain joins TRBV13 and TRBJ2-1, with 10 bases identical to TRBD2. The germline CDR1 and CDR2 sequences are PRHDT and FYEKMQ (reference sequence). This CDR3 has 18 amino acids. J was trimmed by 0 bases and V by 0 bases; bases with no gene match: 5. CDR3: CASSLGPIAGGSYNEQFF. For the CDR3, the DNA is TGTGCCAGCAGCTTAGGCCCAATAGCGGGAGGCTCCTACAATGAGCAGTTCTTC.

This clonotype showed up just a few times. This chain links TRBV6-5 with TRBJ1-2, with 8 positions matching TRBD1. With 0 bases clipped from V and 8 bases from J, the junction kept 5 bases outside the gene matches. The germline V gene has CDR1 MNHEY and CDR2 SVGAGI. The CDR3 consists of 14 residues. As DNA, the CDR3 is TGTGCCAGCAGTTACTCGACAGGGGAAAAAGGCTACACCTTC. Protein product: CASSYSTGEKGYTF.

This clonotype was recorded once. J is TRBJ2-1 and V is TRBV4-1; 7 nucleotides match TRBD2. V dropped 0 bases and J dropped 4; count of bases not matched to a gene: 9. The CDR3 sequence is 17 residues long. Germline V gene data show CDR1 as MGHRA and CDR2 as YSYEKL. CDR3 loop: CASSQDLGEGPYNEQFF. The CDR3 nucleotides read TGCGCCAGCAGCCAAGATTTGGGGGAGGGCCCTTACAATGAGCAGTTCTTC.

The rearrangement links TRBV6-1 to TRBJ1-2, with D hard to call. V dropped 1 base and J dropped 4 bases, with 7 bases sitting between them. The V gene's germline CDR1 is MNHNS and CDR2 SASEGT. The CDR3 sequence is 13 residues long. CDR3 DNA sequence: TGTGCCAGCAGTGAAGTGGTACTCTATGGCTACACCTTC. This codes for CASSEVVLYGYTF.

This clonotype was found a few times. A read error may produce the germline difference seen at one junction end. For the CDR3, the DNA is TGTGCCGCCAGTGATTCCGACCAAGGGACAGGGGTCACAGATACGCAGTATTTT. Translated: CAASDSDQGTGVTDTQYF. V is TRBV24-1 and J is TRBJ2-3; TRBD1 aligns across 10 bases. The germline V gene has CDR1 KGHDR and CDR2 SFDVKD. This CDR3 is 18 amino acids long.

The V gene is TRBV7-2, the J gene TRBJ1-2; the D is unclear. There are 12 residues in the CDR3. In germline, CDR1 is SGHTA, CDR2 FQGNSA. Trimming stripped 5 bases from V and 7 bases from J, with 11 bases between. In DNA form, the CDR3 reads TGTGCCAGCAGCCCCAGCCCGGGTGGCTACACCTTC. It yields the protein CASSPSPGGYTF.

The V call is TRBV3-1, the J call TRBJ2-5; the match to TRBD2 covers 8 bases. V lost 1 base, J lost 6 bases, and 7 bases stayed unmatched. Germline-derived CDR1 and CDR2 are LGHDT and YNNKEL (reference sequence). This CDR3 has 15 residues. This CDR3 is CASSQARSGEKTQYF. The CDR3 DNA reads TGTGCCAGCAGCCAAGCTCGTAGCGGGGAAAAGACCCAGTACTTC.

The chain links TRBV5-1 to TRBJ2-7, with 8 bases that match TRBD1. J gave up 3 bases and V 3 bases, and 5 bases lay outside the gene matches. The CDR3 contains 14 residues. Germline V gene sequence: CDR1 SGHRS, CDR2 YFSETQ. The CDR3 loop reads CASSSGTGNYEQYF. CDR3 coding DNA: TGCGCCAGCAGCTCCGGGACAGGAAACTACGAGCAGTACTTC.